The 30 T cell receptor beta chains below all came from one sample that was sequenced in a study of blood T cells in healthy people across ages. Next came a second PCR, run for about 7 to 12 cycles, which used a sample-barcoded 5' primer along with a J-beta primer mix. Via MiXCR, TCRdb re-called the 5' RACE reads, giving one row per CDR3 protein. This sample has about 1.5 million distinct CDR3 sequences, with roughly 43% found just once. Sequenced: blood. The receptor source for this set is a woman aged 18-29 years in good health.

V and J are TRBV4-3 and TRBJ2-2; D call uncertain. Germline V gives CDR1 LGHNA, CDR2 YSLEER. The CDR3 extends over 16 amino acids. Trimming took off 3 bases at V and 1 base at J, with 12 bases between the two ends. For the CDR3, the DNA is TGCGCCAGCAGCCACAGGTCGTTGGTGAACACCGGGGAGCTGTTTTTT. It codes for CASSHRSLVNTGELFF.

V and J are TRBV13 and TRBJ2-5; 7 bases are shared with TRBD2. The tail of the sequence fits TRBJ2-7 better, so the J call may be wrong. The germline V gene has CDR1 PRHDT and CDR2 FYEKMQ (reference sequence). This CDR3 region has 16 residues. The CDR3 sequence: CASSLGVAGLEHEQYF. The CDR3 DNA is TGTGCCAGCAGCTTAGGAGTAGCGGGTTTGGAACACGAGCAGTACTTC.

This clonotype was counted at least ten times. The chain's CDR3 is CATSRAGTVRTNEKLFF. CDR3 sequence (DNA): TGTGCCACCAGCAGAGCCGGGACGGTTAGAACTAATGAAAAACTGTTTTTT. This chain connects TRBV15 to TRBJ1-4; D is possibly TRBD1 (5 bases). From germline, CDR1 is LNHNV and CDR2 YYDKDF (reference sequence). The V gene lost 1 base and the J gene lost 1 base, with 13 bases spanning the gap. The CDR3 has 17 amino acids. Full variable domain (remainder filled in from reference TRBV15 and TRBJ1-4): DAMVIQNPRYQVTQFGKPVTLSCSQTLNHNVMYWYQQKSSQAPKLLFHYYDKDFNNEADTPDNFQSRRPNTSFCFLDIRSPGLGDTAMYLCATSRAGTVRTNEKLFFGSGTQLSVL.

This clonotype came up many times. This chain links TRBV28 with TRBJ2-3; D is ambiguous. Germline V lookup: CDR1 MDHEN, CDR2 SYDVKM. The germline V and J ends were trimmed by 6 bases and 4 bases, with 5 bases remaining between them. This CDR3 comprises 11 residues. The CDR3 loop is CASSSPDTQYF. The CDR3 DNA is TGTGCCAGCAGCTCACCAGATACGCAGTATTTT.

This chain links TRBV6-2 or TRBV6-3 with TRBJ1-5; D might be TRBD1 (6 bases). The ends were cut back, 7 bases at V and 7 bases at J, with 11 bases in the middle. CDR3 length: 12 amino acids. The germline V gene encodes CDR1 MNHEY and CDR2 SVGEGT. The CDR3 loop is CASKNRVQPQHF. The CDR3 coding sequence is TGTGCCAGCAAAAACAGGGTGCAGCCCCAGCATTTT.

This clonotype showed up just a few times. CDR3 residues: CSARDYTGAEQYF. As DNA, the CDR3 is TGCAGTGCTAGAGATTACACAGGGGCCGAGCAGTACTTC. The rearrangement uses TRBV20-1 and TRBJ2-5; 7 bases agree with TRBD1. The last part of the DNA fits TRBJ2-7 better; the J call may be wrong. CDR3 length: 13 amino acids. Looked up from germline, CDR1 is DFQATT and CDR2 is SNEGSKA (reference sequence).

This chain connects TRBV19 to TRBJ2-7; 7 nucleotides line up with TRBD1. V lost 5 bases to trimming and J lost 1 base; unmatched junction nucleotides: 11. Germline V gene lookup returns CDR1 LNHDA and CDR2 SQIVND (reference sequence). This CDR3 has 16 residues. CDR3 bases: TGTGCCAGTAGTTCGACCGGGACAGCGAAATCCTACGAGCAGTACTTC. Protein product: CASSSTGTAKSYEQYF.

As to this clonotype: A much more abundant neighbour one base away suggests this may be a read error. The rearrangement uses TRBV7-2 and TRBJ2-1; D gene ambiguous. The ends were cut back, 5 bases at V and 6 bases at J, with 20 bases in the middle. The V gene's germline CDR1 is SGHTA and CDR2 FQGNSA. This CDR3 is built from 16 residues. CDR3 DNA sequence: TGTGCCAGCAGCATAGTGAACCGGGTGAAAGGCAATGAGCAGTTCTTC. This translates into CASSIVNRVKGNEQFF. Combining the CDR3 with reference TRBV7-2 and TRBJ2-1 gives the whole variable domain GAGVSQSPSNKVTEKGKDVELRCDPISGHTALYWYRQSLGQGLEFLIYFQGNSAPDKSGLPSDRFSAERTGGSVSTLTIQRTQQEDSAVYLCASSIVNRVKGNEQFFGPGTRLTVL.

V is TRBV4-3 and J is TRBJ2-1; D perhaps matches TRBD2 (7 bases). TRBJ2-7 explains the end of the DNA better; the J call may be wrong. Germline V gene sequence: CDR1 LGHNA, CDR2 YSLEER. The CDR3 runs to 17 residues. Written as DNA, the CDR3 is TGCGCCAGCAGCCAAGATGTGGTGGGGGGGCTCTACAATGAGCAGTACTTC. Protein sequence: CASSQDVVGGLYNEQYF.

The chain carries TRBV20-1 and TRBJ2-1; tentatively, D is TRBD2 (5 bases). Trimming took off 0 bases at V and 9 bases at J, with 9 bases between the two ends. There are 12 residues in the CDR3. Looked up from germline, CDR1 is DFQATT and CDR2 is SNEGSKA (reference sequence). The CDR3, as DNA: TGCAGTGCTAGAGATTTTAGCGTTGAGCAGTTCTTC. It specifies CSARDFSVEQFF.

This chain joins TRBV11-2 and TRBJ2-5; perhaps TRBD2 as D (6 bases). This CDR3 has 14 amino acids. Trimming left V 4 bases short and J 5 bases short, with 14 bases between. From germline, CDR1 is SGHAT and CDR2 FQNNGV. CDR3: CASSYTGGRETQYF. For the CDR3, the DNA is TGTGCCAGCAGCTACACAGGTGGGAGGGAGACCCAGTACTTC.

Written as DNA, the CDR3 is TGTGCCAGCAGTTCCCTGACAGGGGGCGTTGAAAAACTGTTTTTT. Translating it yields CASSSLTGGVEKLFF. The chain joins TRBV6-5 to TRBJ1-4; 10 nucleotides match TRBD1. V lost 4 bases and J lost 7; bases outside the gene matches: 6. Germline CDR1 reads MNHEY; CDR2 reads SVGAGI. The length of the CDR3 is 15 residues.

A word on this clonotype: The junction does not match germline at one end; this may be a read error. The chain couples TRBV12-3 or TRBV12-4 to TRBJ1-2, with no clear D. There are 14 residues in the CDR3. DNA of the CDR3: TGTGTCAGCAGTCCCCTGGTGACTAACTATGGCTACACCTTC. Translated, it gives CVSSPLVTNYGYTF.

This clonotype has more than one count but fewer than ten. In nucleotides, the CDR3 is TGTGCCAGCAGCGTAGCCGTTTACTGGGGGACTAGCGGGGGGGCGGTCTACAATGAGCAGTTCTTC. Its protein is CASSVAVYWGTSGGAVYNEQFF. The rearrangement joins TRBV9 to TRBJ2-1; 16 bases map to TRBD2. CDR1 and CDR2 (germline): SGDLS, YYNGEE. The J segment lost 3 bases and the V segment lost 0 bases, leaving 15 bases of the junction unmatched. This CDR3 spans 22 amino acids. Drawing the rest from reference TRBV9 and TRBJ2-1, the complete variable domain is DSGVTQTPKHLITATGQRVTLRCSPRSGDLSVYWYQQSLDQGLQFLIQYYNGEERAKGNILERFSAQQFPDLHSELNLSSLELGDSALYFCASSVAVYWGTSGGAVYNEQFFGPGTRLTVL.

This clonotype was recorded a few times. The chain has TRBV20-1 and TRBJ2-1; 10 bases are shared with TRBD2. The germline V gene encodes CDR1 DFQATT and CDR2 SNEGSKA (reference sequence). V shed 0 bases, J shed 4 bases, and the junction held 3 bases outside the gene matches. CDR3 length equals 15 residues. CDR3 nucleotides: TGCAGTGCTAGAGATGTAGCGGGAGGTTACAATGAGCAGTTCTTC. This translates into CSARDVAGGYNEQFF.

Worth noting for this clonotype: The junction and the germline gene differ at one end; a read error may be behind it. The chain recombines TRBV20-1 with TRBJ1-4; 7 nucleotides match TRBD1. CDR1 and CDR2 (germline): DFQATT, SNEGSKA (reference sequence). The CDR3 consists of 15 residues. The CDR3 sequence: CGARDSKLGDEKLFF. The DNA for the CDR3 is TGCGGTGCTAGGGACAGCAAACTAGGGGATGAAAAACTGTTTTTT.

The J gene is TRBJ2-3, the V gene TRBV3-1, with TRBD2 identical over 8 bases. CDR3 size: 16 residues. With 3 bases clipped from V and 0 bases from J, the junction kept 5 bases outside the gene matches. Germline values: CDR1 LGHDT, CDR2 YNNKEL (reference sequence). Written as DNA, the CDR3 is TGTGCCAGCAGCCATTTAGCGGGGCTTAGCACAGATACGCAGTATTTT. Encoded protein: CASSHLAGLSTDTQYF.

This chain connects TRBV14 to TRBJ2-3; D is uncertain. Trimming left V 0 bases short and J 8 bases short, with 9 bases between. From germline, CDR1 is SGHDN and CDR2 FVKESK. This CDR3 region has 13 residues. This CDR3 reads CASSQDYFRTQYF. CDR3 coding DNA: TGTGCCAGCAGCCAAGACTACTTCCGTACGCAGTATTTT. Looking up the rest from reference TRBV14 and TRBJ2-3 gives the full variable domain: EAGVTQFPSHSVIEKGQTVTLRCDPISGHDNLYWYRRVMGKEIKFLLHFVKESKQDESGMPNNRFLAERTGGTYSTLKVQPAELEDSGVYFCASSQDYFRTQYFGPGTRLTVL.

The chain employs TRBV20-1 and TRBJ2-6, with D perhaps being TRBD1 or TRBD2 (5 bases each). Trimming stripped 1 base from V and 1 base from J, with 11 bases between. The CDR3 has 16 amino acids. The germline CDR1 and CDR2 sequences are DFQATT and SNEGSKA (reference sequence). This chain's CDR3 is CSARGMGDSGANVLTF. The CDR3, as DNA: TGCAGTGCTAGAGGAATGGGGGATTCTGGGGCCAACGTCCTGACTTTC.

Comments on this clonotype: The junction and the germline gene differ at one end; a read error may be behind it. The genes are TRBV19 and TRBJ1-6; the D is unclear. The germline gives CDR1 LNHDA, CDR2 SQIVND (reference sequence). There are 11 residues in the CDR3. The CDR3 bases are TGTGCCAGTGTGGGTCTCTCACACCTCCACTTT. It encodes CASVGLSHLHF.

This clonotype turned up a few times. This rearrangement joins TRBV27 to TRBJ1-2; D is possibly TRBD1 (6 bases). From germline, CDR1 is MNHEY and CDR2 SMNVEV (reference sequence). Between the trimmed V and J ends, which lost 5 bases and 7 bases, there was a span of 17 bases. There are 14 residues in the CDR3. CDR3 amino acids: CASSPQTGWGGYTF. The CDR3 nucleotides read TGTGCCAGCAGTCCTCAAACAGGGTGGGGTGGCTACACCTTC.

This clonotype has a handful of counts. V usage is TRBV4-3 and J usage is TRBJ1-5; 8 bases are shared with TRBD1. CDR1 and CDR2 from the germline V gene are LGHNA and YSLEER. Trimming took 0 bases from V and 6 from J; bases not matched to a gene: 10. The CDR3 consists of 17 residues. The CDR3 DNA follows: TGCGCCAGCAGCCAAGAATATCGCCAGGGGGCGGGTCAGCCCCAGCATTTT. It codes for CASSQEYRQGAGQPQHF.

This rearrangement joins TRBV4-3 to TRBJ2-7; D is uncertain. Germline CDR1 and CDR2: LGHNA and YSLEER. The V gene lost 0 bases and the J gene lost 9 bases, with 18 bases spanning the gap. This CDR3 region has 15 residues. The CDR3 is CASSQERSSYNGQYF. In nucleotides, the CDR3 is TGCGCCAGCAGCCAAGAACGAAGCTCCTACAATGGGCAGTACTTC.

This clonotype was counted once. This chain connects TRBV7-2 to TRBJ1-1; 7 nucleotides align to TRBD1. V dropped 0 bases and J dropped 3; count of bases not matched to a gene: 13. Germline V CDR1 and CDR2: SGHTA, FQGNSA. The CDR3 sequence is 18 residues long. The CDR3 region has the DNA TGTGCCAGCAGCTTAGCGGCTCGAACAGGGGCGGCTTACACTGAAGCTTTCTTT. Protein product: CASSLAARTGAAYTEAFF.

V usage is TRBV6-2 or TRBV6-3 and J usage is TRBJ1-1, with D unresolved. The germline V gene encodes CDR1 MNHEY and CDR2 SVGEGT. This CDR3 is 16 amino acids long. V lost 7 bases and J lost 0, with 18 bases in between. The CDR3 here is CASTQLGTGLNTEAFF. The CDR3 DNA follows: TGTGCCAGCACCCAACTGGGAACGGGTTTGAACACTGAAGCTTTCTTT.

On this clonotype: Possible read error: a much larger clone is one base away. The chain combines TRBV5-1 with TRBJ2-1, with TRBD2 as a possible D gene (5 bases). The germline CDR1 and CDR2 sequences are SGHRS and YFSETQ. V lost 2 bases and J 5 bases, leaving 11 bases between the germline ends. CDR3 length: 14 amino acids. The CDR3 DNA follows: TGCGCCAGCAGCTTAGCGGTTTCCCACAATGAGCAGTTCTTC. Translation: CASSLAVSHNEQFF.

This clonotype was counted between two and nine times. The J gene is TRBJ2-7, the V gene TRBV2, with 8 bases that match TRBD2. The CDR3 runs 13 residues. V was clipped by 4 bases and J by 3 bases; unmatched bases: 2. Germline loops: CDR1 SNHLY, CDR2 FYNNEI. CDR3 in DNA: TGTGCCAGCAGTGGGACTAGCCACTACGAGCAGTACTTC. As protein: CASSGTSHYEQYF.

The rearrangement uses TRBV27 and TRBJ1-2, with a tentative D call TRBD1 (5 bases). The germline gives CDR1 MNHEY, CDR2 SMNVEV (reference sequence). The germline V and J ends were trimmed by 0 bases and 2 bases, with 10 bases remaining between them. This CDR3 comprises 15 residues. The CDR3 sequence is CASSLSRGRNYGYTF. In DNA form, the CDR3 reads TGTGCCAGCAGTTTATCGAGGGGACGGAACTATGGCTACACCTTC.

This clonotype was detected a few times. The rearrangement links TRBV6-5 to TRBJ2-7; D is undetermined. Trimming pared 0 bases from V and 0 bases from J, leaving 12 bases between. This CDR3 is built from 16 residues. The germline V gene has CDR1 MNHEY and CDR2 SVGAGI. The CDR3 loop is CASSYSYRGNSYEQYF. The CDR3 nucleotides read TGTGCCAGCAGTTACTCGTACCGAGGAAACTCCTACGAGCAGTACTTC.

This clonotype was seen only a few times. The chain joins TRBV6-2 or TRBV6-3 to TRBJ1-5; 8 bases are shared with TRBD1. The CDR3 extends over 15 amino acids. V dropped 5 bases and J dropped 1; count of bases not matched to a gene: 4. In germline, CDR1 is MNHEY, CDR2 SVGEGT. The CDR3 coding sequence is TGTGCCAGCAGTCCCCGGGACAGGAGCAATCAGCCCCAGCATTTT. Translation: CASSPRDRSNQPQHF.